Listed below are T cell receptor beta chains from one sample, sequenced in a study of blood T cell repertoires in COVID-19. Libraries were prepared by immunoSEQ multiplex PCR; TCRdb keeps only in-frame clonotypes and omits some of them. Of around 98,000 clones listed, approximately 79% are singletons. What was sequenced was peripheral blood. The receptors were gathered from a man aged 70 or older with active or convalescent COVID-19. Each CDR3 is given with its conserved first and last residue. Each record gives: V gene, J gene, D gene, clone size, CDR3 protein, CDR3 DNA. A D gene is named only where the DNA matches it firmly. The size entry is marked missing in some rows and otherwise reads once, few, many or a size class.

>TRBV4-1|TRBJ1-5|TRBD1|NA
CASSQDQAGGGYQPQHF
TGCGCCAGCAGCCAAGATCAAGCAGGGGGCGGCTATCAGCCCCAGCATTTT
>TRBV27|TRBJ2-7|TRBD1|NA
CASSKLRDRGSHEQYF
TGTGCCAGCAGTAAACTCCGGGACAGGGGATCCCACGAGCAGTACTTC
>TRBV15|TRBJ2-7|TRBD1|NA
CATSRGQGVGEQYF
TGTGCCACCAGCAGAGGACAGGGTGTGGGCGAGCAGTACTTC
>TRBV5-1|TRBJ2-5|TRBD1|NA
CASSQTTGRETQYF
TGCGCCAGCAGCCAAACGACAGGGCGGGAGACCCAGTACTTC
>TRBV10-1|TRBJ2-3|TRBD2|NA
CASSEPGGLAVGDTQYF
TGCGCCAGCAGTGAGCCGGGGGGACTAGCGGTCGGAGATACGCAGTATTTT
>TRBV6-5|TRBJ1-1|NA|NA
CATRGGRVVEAFF
TGTGCCACCCGGGGGGGGAGGGTAGTTGAAGCTTTCTTT
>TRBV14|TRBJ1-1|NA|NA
CASSQSTEAFF
TGTGCCAGCAGCCAGAGCACTGAAGCTTTCTTT
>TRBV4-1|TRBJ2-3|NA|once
CATRPDSNTDTQYF
TGCGCCACACGCCCTGACAGCAACACAGATACGCAGTATTTT
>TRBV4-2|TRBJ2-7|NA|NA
CASSQGGYYEQYF
TGTGCCAGCAGCCAAGGCGGGTACTACGAGCAGTACTTC
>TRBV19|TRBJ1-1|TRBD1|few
CASTKDRGTEAFF
TGTGCCAGTACCAAGGACAGGGGCACTGAAGCTTTCTTT
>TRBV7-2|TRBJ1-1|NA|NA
CASSLGRGRNTEAFF
TGTGCCAGCAGCTTAGGGCGGGGACGGAACACTGAAGCTTTCTTT
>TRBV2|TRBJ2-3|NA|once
CASSLLGGRDTQYF
TGTGCCAGCAGCCTTCTCGGAGGGCGGGATACGCAGTATTTT
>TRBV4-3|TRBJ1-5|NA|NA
CASSQDSYSNQPQHF
TGCGCCAGCAGCCAAGACAGTTATAGCAATCAGCCCCAGCATTTT